This T cell receptor (beta chain) was recovered during a study of blood T cell repertoires in COVID-19. As for the study in general: The study drew acute and convalescent COVID-19 samples from the United States, Italy and Spain.

Methods used by the authors: Estimates of nucleated cell counts were drawn from the amplification of reference gene primers. Some clones are missing from TCRdb's copy, which holds only in-frame ones; the method was immunoSEQ multiplex PCR. V and J calls and clone size are as listed in that table; D and trimming were resolved from the DNA. The sample contains fewer than 250,000 clones, roughly 82% of which appear only once. This CDR3 contains 14 residues. V was trimmed by 2 bases and J by 1 base, leaving 8 bases between them. Germline values: CDR1 MNHEY, CDR2 SVGAGI. This clonotype was sampled from a woman in her 70s with acute or convalescent COVID-19. Sequences were obtained from peripheral blood. The chain carries TRBV6-5 and TRBJ1-2; D not certain. CDR3 nucleotides: TGTGCCAGCAGTTACCGCCAGATTAACTATGGCTACACCTTC. This encodes CASSYRQINYGYTF.